This entry features one TCR beta chain sequence. Germline loops: CDR1 LGHNA, CDR2 YSLEER. Trimming at V came to 1 base and at J to 0 bases, leaving 1 base not matched to a gene. The CDR3 sequence is 15 residues long. Sequenced by immunoSEQ multiplex PCR; TCRdb stores in-frame clones only, minus some. The data show about 40,000 clones, 90% to 95% seen once. The data stem from a study of T cell changes during pregnancy in multiple sclerosis. This sample comprised peripheral blood, obtained in the third trimester of pregnancy. This sequence was found in a female donor with multiple sclerosis, enrolled in a pregnancy study. J is TRBJ2-7 and V is TRBV4-3, with TRBD2 matching over 9 bases. The CDR3 region is CASSQGSGGSYEQYF. Here the CDR3 DNA reads TGCGCCAGCAGCCAAGGTAGCGGGGGCTCCTACGAGCAGTACTTC.